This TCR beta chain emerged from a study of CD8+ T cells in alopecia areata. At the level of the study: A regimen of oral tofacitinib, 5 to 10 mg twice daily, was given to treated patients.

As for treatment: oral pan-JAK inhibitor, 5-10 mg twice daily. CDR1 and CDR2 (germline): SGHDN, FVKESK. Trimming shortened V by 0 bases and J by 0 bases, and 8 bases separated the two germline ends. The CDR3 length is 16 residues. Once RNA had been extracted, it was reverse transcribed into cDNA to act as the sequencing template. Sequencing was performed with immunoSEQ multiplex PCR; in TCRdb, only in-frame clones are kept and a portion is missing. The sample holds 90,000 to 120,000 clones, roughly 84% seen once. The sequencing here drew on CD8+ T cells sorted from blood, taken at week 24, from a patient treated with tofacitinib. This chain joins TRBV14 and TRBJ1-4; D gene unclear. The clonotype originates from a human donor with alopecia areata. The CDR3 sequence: CASSQDFGATNEKLFF. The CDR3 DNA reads TGTGCCAGCAGCCAAGATTTTGGGGCAACTAATGAAAAACTGTTTTTT.